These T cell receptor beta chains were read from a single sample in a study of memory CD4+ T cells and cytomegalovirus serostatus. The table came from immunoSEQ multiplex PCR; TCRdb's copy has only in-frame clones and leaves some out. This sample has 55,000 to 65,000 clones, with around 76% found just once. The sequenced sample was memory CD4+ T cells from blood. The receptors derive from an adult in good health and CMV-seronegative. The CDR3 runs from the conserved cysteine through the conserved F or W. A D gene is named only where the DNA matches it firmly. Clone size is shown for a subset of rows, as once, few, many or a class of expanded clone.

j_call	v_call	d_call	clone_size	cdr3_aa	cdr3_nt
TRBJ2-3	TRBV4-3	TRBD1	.	CASSQGWRQGTDTQYF	TGCGCCAGCAGCCAAGGTTGGAGACAGGGAACAGATACGCAGTATTTT
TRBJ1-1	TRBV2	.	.	CASINWGDENTEAFF	TGTGCCAGCATCAATTGGGGTGATGAGAACACTGAAGCTTTCTTT
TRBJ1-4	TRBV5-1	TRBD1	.	CASSLTGAWGEKLFF	TGCGCCAGCAGCTTAACAGGGGCATGGGGTGAAAAACTGTTTTTT
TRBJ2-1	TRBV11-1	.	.	CATRSGARSSYNEQFF	TGTGCCACAAGGTCTGGGGCAAGGAGCTCCTACAATGAGCAGTTCTTC
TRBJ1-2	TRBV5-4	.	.	CASSLEGRNYGYTF	TGTGCCAGCAGCTTGGAAGGCAGAAACTATGGCTACACCTTC
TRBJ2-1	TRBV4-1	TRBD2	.	CASSPTSGGAWNEQFF	TGCGCCAGCAGCCCGACTAGCGGGGGGGCCTGGAATGAGCAGTTCTTC
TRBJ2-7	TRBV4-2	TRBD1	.	CASSQGGTGWGQYF	TGTGCCAGCAGCCAAGGCGGGACAGGGTGGGGGCAGTACTTC
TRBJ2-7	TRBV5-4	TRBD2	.	CASKVSGGARHEQYF	TGTGCCAGCAAGGTTAGCGGGGGGGCCCGCCACGAGCAGTACTTC
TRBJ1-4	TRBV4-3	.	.	CASSGMVATNEKLFF	TGCGCCAGCAGCGGAATGGTCGCAACTAATGAAAAACTGTTTTTT
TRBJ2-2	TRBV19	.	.	CASSIDGQGAPGELFF	TGTGCCAGTAGTATTGACGGCCAGGGCGCCCCCGGGGAGCTGTTTTTT
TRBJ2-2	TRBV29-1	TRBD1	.	CSSWDSGELFF	TGCAGCTCCTGGGACAGCGGGGAGCTGTTTTTT
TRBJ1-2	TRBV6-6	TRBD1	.	CASSNGDRLYGYTF	TGTGCCAGCAGTAACGGGGACAGGCTCTATGGCTACACCTTC
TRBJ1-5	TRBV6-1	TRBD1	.	CASTLGTGRQPQHF	TGTGCCAGCACCCTGGGGACAGGGAGACAGCCCCAGCATTTT
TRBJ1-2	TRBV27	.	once	CASSERGRANYGYTF	TGTGCCAGCAGCGAGCGGGGGCGGGCTAACTATGGCTACACCTTC
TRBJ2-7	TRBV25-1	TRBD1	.	CASSEIGTGLRVGEQYF	TGTGCCAGCAGTGAAATAGGGACAGGGCTTCGGGTGGGGGAGCAGTACTTC
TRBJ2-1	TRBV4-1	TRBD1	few	CASSQEGGTGVGNEQFF	TGCGCCAGCAGCCAAGAAGGGGGGACAGGGGTGGGGAATGAGCAGTTCTTC
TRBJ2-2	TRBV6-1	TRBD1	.	CASSVRGRAGELFF	TGTGCCAGCAGTGTAAGGGGGCGGGCCGGGGAGCTGTTTTTT
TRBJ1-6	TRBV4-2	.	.	CASSRNQGANSPLHF	TGTGCCAGCAGCCGGAATCAGGGAGCCAATTCACCCCTCCACTTT
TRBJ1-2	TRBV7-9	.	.	CASSLGRQTNYGYTF	TGTGCCAGCAGCTTAGGGAGACAGACCAACTATGGCTACACCTTC
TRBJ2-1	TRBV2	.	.	CASSERGQILYNEQFF	TGTGCCAGCAGTGAGAGGGGACAAATACTTTACAATGAGCAGTTCTTC
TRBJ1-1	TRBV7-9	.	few	CASSIGPNTEAFF	TGTGCCAGCAGCATAGGGCCGAACACTGAAGCTTTCTTT
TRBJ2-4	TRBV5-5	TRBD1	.	CASSKETGLASDIQYF	TGTGCCAGCAGCAAAGAGACAGGGCTGGCATCCGACATTCAGTACTTC
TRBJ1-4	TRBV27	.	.	CASSLWGINEKLFF	TGTGCCAGCAGTTTGTGGGGGATTAATGAAAAACTGTTTTTT
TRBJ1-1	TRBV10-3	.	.	CAVWAGAMNTEAFF	TGTGCCGTGTGGGCAGGAGCGATGAACACTGAAGCTTTCTTT
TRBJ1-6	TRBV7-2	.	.	CASSALGRPYNSPLHF	TGTGCCAGCAGCGCACTAGGGCGCCCCTATAATTCACCCCTCCACTTT
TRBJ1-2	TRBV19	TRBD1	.	CASIRTGDPNYGYTF	TGTGCCAGTATTCGAACAGGGGACCCCAACTATGGCTACACCTTC
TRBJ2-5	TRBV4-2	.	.	CASSFPVEGTQYF	TGTGCCAGCAGCTTCCCCGTCGAAGGAACCCAGTACTTC